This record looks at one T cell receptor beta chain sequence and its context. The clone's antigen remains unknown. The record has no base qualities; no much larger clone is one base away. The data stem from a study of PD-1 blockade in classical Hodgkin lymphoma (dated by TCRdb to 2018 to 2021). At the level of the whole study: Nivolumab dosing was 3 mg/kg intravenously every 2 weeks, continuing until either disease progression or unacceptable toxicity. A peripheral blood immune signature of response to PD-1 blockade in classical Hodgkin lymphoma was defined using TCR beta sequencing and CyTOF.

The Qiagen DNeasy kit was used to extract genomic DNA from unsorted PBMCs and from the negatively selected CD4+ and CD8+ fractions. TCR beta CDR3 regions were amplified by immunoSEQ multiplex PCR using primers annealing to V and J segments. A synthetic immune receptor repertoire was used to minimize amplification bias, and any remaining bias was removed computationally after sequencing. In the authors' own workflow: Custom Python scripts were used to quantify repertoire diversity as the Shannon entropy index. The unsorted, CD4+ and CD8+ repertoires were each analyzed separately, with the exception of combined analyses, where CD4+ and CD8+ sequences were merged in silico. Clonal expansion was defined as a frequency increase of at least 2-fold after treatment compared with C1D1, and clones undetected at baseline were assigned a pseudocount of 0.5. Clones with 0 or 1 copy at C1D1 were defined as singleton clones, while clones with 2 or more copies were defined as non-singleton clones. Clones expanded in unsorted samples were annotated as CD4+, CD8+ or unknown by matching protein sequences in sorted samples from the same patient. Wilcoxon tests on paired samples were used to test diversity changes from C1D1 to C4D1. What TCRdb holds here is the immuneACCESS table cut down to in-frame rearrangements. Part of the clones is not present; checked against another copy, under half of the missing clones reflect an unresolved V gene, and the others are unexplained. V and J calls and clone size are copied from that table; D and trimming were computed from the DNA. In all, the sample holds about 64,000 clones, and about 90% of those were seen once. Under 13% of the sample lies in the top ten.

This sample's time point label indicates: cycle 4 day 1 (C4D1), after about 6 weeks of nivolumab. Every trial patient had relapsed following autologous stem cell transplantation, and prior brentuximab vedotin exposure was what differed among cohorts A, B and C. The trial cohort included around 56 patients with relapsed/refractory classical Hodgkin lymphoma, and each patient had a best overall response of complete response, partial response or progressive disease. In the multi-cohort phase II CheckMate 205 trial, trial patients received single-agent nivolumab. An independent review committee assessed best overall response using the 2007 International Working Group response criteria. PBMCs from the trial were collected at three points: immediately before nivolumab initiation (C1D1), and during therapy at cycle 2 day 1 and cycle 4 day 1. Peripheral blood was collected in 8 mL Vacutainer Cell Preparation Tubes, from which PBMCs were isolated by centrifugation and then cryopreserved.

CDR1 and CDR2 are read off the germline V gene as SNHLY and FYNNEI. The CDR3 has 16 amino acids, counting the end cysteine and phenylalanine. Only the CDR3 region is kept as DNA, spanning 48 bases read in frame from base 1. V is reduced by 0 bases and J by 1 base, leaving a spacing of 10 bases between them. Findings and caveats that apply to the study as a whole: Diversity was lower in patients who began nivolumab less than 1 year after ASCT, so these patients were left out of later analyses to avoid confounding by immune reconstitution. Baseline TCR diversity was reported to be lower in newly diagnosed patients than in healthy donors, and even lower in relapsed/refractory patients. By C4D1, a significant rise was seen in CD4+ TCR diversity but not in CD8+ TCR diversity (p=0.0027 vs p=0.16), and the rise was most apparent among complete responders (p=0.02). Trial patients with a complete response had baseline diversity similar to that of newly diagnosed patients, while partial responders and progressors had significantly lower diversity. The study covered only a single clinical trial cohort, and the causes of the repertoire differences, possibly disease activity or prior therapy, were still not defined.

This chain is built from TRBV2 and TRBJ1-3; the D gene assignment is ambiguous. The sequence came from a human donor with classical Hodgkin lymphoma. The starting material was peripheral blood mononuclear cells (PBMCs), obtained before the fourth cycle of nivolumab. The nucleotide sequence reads TGTGCCAGCAGTGAAGCTCCTTTCGTGTCTGGAAACACCATATATTTT. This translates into CASSEAPFVSGNTIYF.